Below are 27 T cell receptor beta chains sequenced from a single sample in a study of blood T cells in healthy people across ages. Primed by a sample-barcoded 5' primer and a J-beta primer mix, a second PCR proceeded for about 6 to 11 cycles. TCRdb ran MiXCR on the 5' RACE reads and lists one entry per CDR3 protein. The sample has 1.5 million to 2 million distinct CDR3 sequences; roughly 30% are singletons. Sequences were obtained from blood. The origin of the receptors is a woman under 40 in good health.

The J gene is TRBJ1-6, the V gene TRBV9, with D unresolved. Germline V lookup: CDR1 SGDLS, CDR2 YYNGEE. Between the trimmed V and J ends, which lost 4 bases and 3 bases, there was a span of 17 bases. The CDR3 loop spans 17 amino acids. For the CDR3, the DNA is TGTGCCAGCAGCCCCCGATCGTTTCGAGACTATAATTCACCCCTCCACTTT. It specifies CASSPRSFRDYNSPLHF.

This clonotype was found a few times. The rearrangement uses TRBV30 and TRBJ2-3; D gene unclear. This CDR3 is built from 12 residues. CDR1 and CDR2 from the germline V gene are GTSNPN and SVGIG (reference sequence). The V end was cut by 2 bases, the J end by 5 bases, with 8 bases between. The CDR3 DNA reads TGTGCCTGGAGTCCCACCCGAGATACGCAGTATTTT. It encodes CAWSPTRDTQYF.

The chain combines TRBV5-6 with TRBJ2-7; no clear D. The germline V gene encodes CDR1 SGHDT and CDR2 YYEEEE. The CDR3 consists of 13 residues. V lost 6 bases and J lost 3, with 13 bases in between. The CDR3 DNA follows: TGTGCCAGCAACCTGGGGTCAGTCTACGAGCAGTACTTC. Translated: CASNLGSVYEQYF.

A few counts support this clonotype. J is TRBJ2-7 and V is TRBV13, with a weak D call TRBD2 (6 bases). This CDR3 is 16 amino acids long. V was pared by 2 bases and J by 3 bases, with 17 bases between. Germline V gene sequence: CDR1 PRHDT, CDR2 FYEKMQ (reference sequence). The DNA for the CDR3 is TGTGCCAGCAGCTTATCCCCTCGGGGAGCGGGCTACGAGCAGTACTTC. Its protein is CASSLSPRGAGYEQYF.

The CDR3 region is CASSLKGAHEQYF. CDR3 in DNA: TGTGCCAGCAGCTTAAAGGGGGCACACGAGCAGTACTTC. The rearrangement joins TRBV7-9 to TRBJ2-7; 7 nucleotides line up with TRBD1. After removal of 2 bases from V and 5 bases from J, the junction contained 3 bases not matched to a gene. Germline assignment: CDR1 SEHNR and CDR2 FQNEAQ (reference sequence). The CDR3 is 13 amino acids.

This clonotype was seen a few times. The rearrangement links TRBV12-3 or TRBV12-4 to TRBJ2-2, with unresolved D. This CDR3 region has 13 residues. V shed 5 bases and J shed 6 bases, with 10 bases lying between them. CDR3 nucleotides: TGTGCCAGCAGTCGGTCCACTGCCGGGGAGCTGTTTTTT. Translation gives CASSRSTAGELFF.

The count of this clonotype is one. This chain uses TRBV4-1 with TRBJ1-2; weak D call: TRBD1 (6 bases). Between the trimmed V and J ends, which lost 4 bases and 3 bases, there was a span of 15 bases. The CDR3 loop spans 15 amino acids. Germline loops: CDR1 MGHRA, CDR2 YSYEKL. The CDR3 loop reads CASSLQPQGYYGYTF. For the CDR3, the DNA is TGCGCCAGCAGCCTCCAACCACAGGGTTACTATGGCTACACCTTC.

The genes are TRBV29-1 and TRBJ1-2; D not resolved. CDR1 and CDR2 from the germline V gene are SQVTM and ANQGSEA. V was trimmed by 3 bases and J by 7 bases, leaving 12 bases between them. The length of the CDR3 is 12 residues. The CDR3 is CSVDRGGSGYTF. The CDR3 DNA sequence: TGCAGCGTTGATCGGGGAGGAAGTGGCTACACCTTC.

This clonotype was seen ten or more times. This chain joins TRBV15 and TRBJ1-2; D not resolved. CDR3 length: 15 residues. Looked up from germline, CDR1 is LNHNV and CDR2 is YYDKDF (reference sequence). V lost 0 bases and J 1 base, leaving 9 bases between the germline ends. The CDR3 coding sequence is TGTGCCACCAGCAGAGACAAGATCCTTAACTATGGCTACACCTTC. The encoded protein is CATSRDKILNYGYTF. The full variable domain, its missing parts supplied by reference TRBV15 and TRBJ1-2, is DAMVIQNPRYQVTQFGKPVTLSCSQTLNHNVMYWYQQKSSQAPKLLFHYYDKDFNNEADTPDNFQSRRPNTSFCFLDIRSPGLGDTAMYLCATSRDKILNYGYTFGSGTRLTVV.

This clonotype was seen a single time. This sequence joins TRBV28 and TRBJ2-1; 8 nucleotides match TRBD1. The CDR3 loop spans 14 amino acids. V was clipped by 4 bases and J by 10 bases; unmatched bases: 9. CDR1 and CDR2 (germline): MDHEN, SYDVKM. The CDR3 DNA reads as TGTGCCAGCAGTTCAGGGACAGGACCCTACGAGCAGTTCTTC. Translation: CASSSGTGPYEQFF.

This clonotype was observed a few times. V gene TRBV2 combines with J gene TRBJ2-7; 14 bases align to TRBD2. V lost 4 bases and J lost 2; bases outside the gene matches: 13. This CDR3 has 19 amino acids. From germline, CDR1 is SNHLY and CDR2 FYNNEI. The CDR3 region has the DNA TGTGCCAGCAGTGTAGGCGGGACTAGCGGGAGTTACTCCCCCTACGAGCAGTACTTC. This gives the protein CASSVGGTSGSYSPYEQYF.

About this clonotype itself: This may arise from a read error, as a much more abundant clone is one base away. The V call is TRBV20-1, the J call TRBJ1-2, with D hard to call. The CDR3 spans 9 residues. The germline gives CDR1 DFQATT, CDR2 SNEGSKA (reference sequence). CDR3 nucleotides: TGCAGTACTAGAGTTGGCTACACCTTC. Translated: CSTRVGYTF.

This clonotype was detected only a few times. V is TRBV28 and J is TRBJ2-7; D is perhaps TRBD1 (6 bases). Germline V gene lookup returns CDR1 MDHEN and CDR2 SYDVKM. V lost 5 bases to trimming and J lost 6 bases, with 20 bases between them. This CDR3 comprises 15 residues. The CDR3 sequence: CASSGSGHWTSEQYF. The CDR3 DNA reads TGTGCCAGCAGTGGCTCGGGACACTGGACCTCCGAGCAGTACTTC.

Written as DNA, the CDR3 is TGCGCCAGCAGTGACCGGGACACTCTTTACGAGCAGTACTTC. This codes for CASSDRDTLYEQYF. V and J are TRBV10-1 and TRBJ2-7; tentatively, D is TRBD1 (6 bases). The V gene's germline CDR1 is WNHNN and CDR2 SYGVQD (reference sequence). Trimming cost V 3 bases and J 4 bases, with 13 bases left between them. This CDR3 comprises 14 residues.

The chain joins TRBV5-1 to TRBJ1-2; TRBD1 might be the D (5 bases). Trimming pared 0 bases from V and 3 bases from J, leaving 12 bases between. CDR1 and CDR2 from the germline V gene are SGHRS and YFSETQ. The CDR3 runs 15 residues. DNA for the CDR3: TGCGCCAGCAGCTTGGATCATGGGGCAGACTATGGCTACACCTTC. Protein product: CASSLDHGADYGYTF.

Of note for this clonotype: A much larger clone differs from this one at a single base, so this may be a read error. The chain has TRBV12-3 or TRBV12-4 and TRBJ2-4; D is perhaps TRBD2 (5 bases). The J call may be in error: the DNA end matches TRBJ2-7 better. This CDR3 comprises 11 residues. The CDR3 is CVSGQFYEQYF. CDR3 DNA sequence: TGTGTCAGCGGTCAATTCTACGAGCAGTACTTC.

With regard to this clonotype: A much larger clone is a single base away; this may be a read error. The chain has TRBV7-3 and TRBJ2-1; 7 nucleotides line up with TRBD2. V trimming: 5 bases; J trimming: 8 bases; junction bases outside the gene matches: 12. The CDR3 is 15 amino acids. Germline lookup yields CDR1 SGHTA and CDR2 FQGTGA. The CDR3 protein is CASSKRGLTTDEQFF. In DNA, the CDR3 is TGTGCCAGCAGCAAACGGGGACTAACGACCGATGAGCAGTTCTTC.

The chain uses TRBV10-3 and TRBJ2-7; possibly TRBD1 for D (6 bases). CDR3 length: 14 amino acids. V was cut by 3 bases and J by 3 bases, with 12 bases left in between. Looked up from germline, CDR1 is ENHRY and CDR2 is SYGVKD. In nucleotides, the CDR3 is TGTGCCATCAGTGACCCTACAGGGAACTACGAGCAGTACTTC. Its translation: CAISDPTGNYEQYF.

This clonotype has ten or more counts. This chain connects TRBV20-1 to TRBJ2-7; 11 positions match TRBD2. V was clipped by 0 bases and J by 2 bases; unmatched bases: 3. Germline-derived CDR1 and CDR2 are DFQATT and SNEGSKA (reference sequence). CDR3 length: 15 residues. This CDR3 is CSARDGLAGPYEQYF. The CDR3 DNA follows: TGCAGTGCTAGAGACGGACTAGCGGGTCCCTACGAGCAGTACTTC.

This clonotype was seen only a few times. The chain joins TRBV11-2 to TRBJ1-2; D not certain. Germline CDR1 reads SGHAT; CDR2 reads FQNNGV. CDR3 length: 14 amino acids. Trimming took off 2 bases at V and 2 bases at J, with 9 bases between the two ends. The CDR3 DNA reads TGTGCCAGCAGCTTATCGGACGGAAACTATGGCTACACCTTC. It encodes CASSLSDGNYGYTF.

In nucleotides, the CDR3 is TGTGCCAGCAGATTCCAGGGTAATCAGCCCCAGCATTTT. Encoded protein: CASRFQGNQPQHF. The chain carries TRBV6-2 or TRBV6-3 and TRBJ1-5; D possibly corresponds to TRBD1 (5 bases). Germline assignment: CDR1 MNHEY and CDR2 SVGEGT. This CDR3 has 13 amino acids. V lost 6 bases to trimming and J lost 4 bases, with 10 bases between them.

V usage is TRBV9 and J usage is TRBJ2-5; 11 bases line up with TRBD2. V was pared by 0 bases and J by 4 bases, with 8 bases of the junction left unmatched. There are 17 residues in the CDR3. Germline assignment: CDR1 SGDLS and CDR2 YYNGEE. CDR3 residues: CASSVEGSGGGRETQYF. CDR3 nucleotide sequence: TGTGCCAGCAGCGTAGAGGGTAGCGGGGGGGGCCGAGAGACCCAGTACTTC.

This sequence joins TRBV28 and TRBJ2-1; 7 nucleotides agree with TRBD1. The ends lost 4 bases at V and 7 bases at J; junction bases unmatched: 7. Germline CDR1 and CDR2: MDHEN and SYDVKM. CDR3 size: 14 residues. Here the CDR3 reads CASSWQGVRNEQFF. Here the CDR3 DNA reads TGTGCCAGCAGTTGGCAGGGGGTTAGAAATGAGCAGTTCTTC. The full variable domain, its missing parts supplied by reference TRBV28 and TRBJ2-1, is DVKVTQSSRYLVKRTGEKVFLECVQDMDHENMFWYRQDPGLGLRLIYFSYDVKMKEKGDIPEGYSVSREKKERFSLILESASTNQTSMYLCASSWQGVRNEQFFGPGTRLTVL.

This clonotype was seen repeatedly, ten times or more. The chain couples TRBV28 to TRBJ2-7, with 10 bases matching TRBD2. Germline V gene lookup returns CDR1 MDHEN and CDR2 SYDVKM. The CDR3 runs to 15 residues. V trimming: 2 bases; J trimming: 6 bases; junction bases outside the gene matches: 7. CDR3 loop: CASSLPGLASSEQYF. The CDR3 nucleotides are TGTGCCAGCAGTTTACCGGGACTAGCGAGTTCCGAGCAGTACTTC.

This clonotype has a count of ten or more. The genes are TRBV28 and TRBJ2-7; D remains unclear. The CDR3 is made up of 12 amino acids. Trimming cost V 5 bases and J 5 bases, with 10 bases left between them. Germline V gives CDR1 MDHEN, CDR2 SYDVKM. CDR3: CASSPTVDEQYF. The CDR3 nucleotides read TGTGCCAGCAGTCCGACCGTTGACGAGCAGTACTTC.

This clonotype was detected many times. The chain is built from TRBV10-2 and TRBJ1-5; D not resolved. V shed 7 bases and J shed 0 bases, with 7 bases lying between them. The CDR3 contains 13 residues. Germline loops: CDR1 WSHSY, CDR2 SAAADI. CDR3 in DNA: TGCGCCAGCACAAGGGATAGCAATCAGCCCCAGCATTTT. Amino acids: CASTRDSNQPQHF.

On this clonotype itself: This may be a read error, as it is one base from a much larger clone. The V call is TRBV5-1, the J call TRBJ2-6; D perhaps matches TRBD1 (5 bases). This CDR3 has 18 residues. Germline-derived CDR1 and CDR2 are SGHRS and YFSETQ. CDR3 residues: CASSQGSESPSGANVRTF. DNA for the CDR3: TGCGCCAGCAGCCAAGGGTCAGAATCCCCATCTGGGGCCAACGTCCGGACTTTC.